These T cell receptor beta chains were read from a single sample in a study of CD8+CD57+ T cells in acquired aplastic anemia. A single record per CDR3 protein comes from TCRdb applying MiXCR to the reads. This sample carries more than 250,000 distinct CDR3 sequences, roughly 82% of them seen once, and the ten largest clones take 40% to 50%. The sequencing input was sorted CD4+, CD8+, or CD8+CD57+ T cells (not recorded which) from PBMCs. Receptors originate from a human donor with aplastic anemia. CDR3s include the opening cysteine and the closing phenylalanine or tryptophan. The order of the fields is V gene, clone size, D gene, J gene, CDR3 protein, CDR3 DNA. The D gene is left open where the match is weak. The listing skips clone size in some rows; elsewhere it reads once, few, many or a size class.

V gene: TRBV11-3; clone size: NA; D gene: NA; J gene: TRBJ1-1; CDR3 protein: CASSLAPGGNTEAFF; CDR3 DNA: TGTGCCAGCAGCTTGGCCCCGGGGGGGAACACTGAAGCTTTCTTT
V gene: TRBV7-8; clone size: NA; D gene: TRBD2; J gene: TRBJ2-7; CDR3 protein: CASSSGGTSRPYEQYF; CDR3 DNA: TGTGCCAGCAGCTCGGGGGGGACTAGCCGCCCCTACGAGCAGTACTTC
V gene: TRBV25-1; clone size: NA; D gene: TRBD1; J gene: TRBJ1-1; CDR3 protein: CASSELGQGATEAFF; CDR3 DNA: TGTGCCAGCAGTGAATTGGGACAGGGAGCCACTGAAGCTTTCTTT
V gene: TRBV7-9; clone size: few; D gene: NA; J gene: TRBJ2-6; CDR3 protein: CASSLAGSYGADVVLTF; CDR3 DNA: TGTGCCAGCAGCTTAGCGGGTAGCTACGGGGCCGACGTCGTCCTGACTTTC
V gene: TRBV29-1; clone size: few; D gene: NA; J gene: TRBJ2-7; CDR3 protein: CSVESPRDEQYF; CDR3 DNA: TGCAGCGTCGAGTCACCTAGGGACGAGCAGTACTTC
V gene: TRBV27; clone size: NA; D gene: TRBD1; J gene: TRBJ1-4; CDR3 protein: CASSPQGFVEKLFF; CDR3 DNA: TGTGCCAGCAGTCCACAGGGGTTCGTAGAAAAACTGTTTTTT
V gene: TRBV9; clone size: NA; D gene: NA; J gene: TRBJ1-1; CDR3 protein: CASSFGTSGIATAFF; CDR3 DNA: TGTGCCAGCAGCTTCGGGACTAGCGGAATAGCTACGGCTTTCTTT
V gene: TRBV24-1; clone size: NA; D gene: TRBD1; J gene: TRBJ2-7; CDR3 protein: CASSQAGDSSYEQYF; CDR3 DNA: TGTGCCAGCAGTCAGGCCGGGGACAGCTCCTACGAGCAGTACTTC
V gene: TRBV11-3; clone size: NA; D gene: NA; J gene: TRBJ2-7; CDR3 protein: CASSLEGGAYEQYF; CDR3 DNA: TGTGCCAGCAGCTTGGAGGGGGGAGCCTACGAGCAGTACTTC
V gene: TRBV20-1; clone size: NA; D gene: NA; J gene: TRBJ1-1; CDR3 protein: CSASSYPRKNTEAFF; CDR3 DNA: TGCAGTGCCAGTAGTTACCCACGCAAGAACACTGAAGCTTTCTTT
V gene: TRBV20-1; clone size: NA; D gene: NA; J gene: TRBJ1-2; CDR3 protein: CSVNGGESDDGYTF; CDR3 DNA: TGCAGCGTCAACGGGGGGGAGAGTGATGATGGCTACACCTTC
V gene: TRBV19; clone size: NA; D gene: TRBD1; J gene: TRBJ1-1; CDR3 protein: CASRTQTGGSEAFF; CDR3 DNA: TGTGCCAGTAGAACCCAGACAGGGGGTTCTGAAGCTTTCTTT
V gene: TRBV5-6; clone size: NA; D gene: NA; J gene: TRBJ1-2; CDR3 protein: CASSLGGVGIYGYTF; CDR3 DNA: TGTGCCAGCAGCTTGGGCGGGGTGGGTATTTATGGCTACACCTTC
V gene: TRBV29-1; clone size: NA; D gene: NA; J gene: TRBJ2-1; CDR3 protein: CSVKGVNEQFF; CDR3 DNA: TGCAGCGTTAAGGGCGTAAATGAGCAGTTCTTC
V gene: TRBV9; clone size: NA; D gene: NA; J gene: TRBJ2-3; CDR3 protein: CASSGAGNIQYFEYF; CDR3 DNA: NA
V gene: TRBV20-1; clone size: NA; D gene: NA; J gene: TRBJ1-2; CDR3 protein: CSARCTASGGYTF; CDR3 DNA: TGCAGTGCCCGCTGTACCGCGTCGGGTGGCTACACCTTC
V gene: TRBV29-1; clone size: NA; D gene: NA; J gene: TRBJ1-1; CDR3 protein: CSVQRTGRVNTEAFF; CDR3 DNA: TGCAGCGTCCAACGGACGGGGCGGGTAAACACTGAAGCTTTCTTT
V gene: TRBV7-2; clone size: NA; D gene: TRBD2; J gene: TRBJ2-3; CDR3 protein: CASSLAGGPNSQYF; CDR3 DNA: TGTGCCAGCAGCTTAGCGGGAGGGCCAAACTCTCAGTATTTT
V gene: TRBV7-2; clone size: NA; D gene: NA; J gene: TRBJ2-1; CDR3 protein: CASSYRGAEQQYVQFF; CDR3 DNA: TGCGCCAGCAGCTATAGAGGCGCGGAGCAGCAGTACGTGCAGTTCTTC
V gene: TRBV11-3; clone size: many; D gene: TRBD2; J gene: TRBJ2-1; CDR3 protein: CASSLSTSGSSYNEQFF; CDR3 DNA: TGTGCCAGCAGCCTCTCGACTAGCGGGAGCTCCTACAATGAGCAGTTCTTC
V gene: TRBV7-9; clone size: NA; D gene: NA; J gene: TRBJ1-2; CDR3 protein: CASSLERNGVVYGYTF; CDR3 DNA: TGTGCCAGCAGCTTGGAGAGAAACGGGGTGGTATATGGCTACACCTTC
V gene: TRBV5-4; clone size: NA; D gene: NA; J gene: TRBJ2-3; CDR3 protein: CASSFACGPDMQYF; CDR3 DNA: TGTGCCAGCAGCTTTGCGTGCGGTCCCGATATGCAGTATTTT
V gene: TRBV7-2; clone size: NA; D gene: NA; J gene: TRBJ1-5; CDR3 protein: CASSSRGAEEQLPQHF; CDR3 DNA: TGTGCCAGCAGCTCCAGGGGTGCTGAAGAGCAGTTGCCCCAGCATTTT
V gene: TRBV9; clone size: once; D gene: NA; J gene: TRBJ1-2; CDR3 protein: CASSWGLDYGYTF; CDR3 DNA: TGTGCCAGCAGCTGGGGCTTGGACTATGGCTACACCTTC
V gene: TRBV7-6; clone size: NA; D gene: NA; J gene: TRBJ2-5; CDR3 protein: CASSLGSSKETQYF; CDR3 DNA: TGTGCCAGCAGCTTAGGCTCCAGCAAAGAGACCCAGTACTTC
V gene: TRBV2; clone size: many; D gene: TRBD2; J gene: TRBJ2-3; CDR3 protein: CASGDGGIDTQYF; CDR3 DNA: TGTGCCAGCGGGGACGGGGGGATCGATACGCAGTATTTT
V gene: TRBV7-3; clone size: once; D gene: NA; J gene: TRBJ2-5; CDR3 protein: CATRRGSNAEAHYF; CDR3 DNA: TGTGCCACCAGAAGAGGCTCCAACGCCGAGGCACACTACTTC
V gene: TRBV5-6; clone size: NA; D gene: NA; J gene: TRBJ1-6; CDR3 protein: CASSQLGQINQPLHF; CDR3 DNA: TGTGCCAGCAGCCAGCTCGGACAGATCAATCAGCCCCTCCACTTT
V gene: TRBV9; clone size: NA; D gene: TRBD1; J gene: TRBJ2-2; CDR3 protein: CASSVGGQSTETLF; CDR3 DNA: TGTGCCAGCAGCGTTGGGGGACAGAGCACAGAGACGCTTTTT
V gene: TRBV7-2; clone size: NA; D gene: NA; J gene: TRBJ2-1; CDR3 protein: CASSQWTGEKNEHFF; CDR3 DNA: TGTGCCAGCAGCCAGTGGACGGGGGAGAAGAATGAGCACTTCTTC
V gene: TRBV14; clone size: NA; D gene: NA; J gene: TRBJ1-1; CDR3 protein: CASSQAPGDFHTEAFF; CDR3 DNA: TGTGCCAGCAGCCAAGCCCCAGGGGACTTTCACACTGAAGCTTTCTTT
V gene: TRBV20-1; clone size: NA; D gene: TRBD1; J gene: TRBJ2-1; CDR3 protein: CSARGGDRDKQFF; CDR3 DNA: TGCAGTGCTAGAGGCGGGGACAGGGACAAGCAGTTCTTC
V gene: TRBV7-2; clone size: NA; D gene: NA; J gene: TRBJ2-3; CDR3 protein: CASRKGTGAAEDFF; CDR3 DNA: TGTGCCAGCAGAAAAGGGACGGGTGCCGCTGAGGATTTCTTT
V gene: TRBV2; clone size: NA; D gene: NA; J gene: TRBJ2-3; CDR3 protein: CVAGDGGTDTQYF; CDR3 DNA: TGTGTCGCTGGGGACGGGGGCACAGATACGCAGTATTTT
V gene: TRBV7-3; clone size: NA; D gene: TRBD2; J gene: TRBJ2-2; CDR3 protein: CASSLTSGRPNTQELFF; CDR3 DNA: TGTGCCAGCAGCCTCACTAGCGGGAGGCCGAACACGCAGGAGCTGTTTTTT
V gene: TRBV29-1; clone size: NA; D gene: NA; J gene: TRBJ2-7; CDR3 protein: CSVEDGPYYEQYF; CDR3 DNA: TGCAGCGTTGAAGATGGGCCCTACTACGAGCAGTACTTC
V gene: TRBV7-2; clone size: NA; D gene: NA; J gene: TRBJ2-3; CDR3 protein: CASSLGPGDTDTETQYF; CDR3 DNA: TGTGCCAGCAGCTTAGGACCGGGCGACACAGACACGGAGACGCAGTATTTT
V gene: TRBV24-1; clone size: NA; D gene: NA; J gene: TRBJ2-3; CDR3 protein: CATSGPSTSTDTQYF; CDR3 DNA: TGTGCCACCAGTGGGCCTAGCACTAGCACAGATACGCAGTATTTT
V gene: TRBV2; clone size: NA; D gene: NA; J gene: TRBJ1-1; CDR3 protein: CASTRDLEDTYEHYF; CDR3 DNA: TGTGCCAGCACTAGGGACCTGGAAGACACCTACGAGCATTACTTT
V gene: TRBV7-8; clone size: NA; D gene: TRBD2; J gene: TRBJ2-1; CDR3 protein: CASSQRIGGSDEQFF; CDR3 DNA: TGTGCCAGCAGCCAAAGAATCGGGGGGAGCGATGAGCAGTTCTTC
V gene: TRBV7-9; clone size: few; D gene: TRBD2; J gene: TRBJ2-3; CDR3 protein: CASSFQGGGGTEYF; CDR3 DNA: TGTGCCAGCAGCTTTCAGGGAGGCGGGGGTACGGAGTATTTT
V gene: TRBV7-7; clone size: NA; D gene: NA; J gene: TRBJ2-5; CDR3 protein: CAVLGGAGTQYTRYF; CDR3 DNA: TGTGCCGTTCTTGGGGGGGCGGGGACCCAGTACACCCGGTACTTC
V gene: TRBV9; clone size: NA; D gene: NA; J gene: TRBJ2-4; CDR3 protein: CASSGAGAIQYF; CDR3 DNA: TGTGCCAGCAGCGGAGCCGGGGCCATTCAGTACTTC
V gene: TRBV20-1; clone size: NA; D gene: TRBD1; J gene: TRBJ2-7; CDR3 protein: CSVKDRENSQQYF; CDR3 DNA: TGCAGTGTGAAGGACAGGGAGAATTCACAGCAGTACTTC
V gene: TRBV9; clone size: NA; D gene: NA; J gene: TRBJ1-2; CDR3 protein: CASSVEGALTNYGYTF; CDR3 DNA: TGTGCCAGCAGCGTAGAGGGTGCCCTTACTAACTATGGCTACACCTTC
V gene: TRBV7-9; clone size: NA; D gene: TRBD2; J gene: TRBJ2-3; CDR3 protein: CASSFAGGGDTHYF; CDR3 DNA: TGTGCCAGCAGCTTTGCGGGAGGCGGCGATACGCATTATTTT
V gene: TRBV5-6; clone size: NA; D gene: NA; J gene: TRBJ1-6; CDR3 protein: CASSLERDGPAHHF; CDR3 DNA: TGTGCCAGCAGCTTGGAGAGGGACGGGCCCGCCCACCACTTT
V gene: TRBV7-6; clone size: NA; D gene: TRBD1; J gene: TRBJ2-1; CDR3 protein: CASSSDRALSPLQQFF; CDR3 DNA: TGTGCCAGCAGTTCGGACAGGGCACTTTCACCCCTCCAGCAGTTCTTC
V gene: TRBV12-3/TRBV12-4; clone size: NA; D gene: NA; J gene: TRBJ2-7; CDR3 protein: CASSFFWPPYEQYF; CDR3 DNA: TGTGCCAGCAGTTTCTTCTGGCCACCCTACGAGCAGTACTTC
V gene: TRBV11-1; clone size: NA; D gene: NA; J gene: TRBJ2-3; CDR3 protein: CASSLVSGAVTDTQYF; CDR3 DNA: TGTGCCAGCAGCTTAGTTTCGGGGGCGGTAACAGATACGCAGTATTTT
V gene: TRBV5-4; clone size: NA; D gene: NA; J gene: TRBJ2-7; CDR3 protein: CASSFTSKGAHEQYF; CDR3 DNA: TGTGCCAGCAGCTTTACTAGTAAGGGCGCGCACGAGCAGTACTTC
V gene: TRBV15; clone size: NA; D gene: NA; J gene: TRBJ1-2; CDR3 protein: CATSRVTDINYGYTF; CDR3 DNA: TGTGCCACCAGCAGAGTGACAGATATAAACTATGGCTACACCTTC
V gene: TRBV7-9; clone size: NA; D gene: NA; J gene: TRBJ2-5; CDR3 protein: CASSLGCREETQYF; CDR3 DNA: TGTGCCAGCAGCTTGGGCTGCAGGGAAGAGACCCAGTACTTC
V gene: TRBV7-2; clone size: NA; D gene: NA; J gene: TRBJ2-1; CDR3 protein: CASSLARGRESYAQFF; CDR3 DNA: TGTGCCAGCAGCTTAGCAAGGGGGAGGGAGAGCTACGCGCAGTTCTTC
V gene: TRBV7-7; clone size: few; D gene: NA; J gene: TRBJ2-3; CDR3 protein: CARGVGGRAMQYF; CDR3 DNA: TGTGCTCGTGGGGTCGGGGGTAGAGCAATGCAGTATTTT